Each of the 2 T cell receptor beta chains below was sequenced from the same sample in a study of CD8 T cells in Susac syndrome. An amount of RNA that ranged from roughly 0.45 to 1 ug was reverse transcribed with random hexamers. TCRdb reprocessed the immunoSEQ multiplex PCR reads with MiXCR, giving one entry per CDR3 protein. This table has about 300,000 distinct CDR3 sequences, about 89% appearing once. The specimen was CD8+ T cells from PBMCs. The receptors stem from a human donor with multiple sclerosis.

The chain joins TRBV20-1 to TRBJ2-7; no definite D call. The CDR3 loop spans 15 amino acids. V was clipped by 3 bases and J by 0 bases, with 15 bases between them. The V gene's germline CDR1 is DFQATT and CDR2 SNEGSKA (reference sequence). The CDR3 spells CSARNLAANSYEQYF. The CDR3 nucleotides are TGCAGTGCTAGGAATCTTGCGGCAAACTCCTACGAGCAGTACTTC.

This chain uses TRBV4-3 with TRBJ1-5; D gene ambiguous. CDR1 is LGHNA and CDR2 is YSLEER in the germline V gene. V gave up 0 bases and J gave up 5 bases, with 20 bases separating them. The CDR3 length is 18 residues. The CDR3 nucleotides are TGCGCCAGCAGCCAAGAGAGGGCGACCCTCTTTGGGCATCAGCCCCAGCATTTT. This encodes CASSQERATLFGHQPQHF.